The subject of this entry is one T cell receptor beta chain. Sequencing used immunoSEQ multiplex PCR; TCRdb keeps in-frame clones, though not all of them. This table has approximately 210,000 clones, roughly 84% appearing once. The sample originates from a study of blood T cell repertoires in COVID-19. V lost 1 base to trimming and J lost 5 bases; unmatched junction nucleotides: 3. Germline V gene lookup returns CDR1 MNHEY and CDR2 SMNVEV (reference sequence). The length of the CDR3 is 14 residues. The sequencing sample was made of PBMCs or T cells enriched from blood (not recorded which). This chain connects TRBV27 to TRBJ2-7, with TRBD1 matching over 9 bases. The TCR sequence derives from a man aged 25 to 40 in a cohort exposed to, infected with or recovered from COVID-19 (not recorded which). Here the CDR3 reads CASSLWDRAHEQYF. The CDR3 DNA is TGTGCCAGCAGTTTATGGGACAGGGCCCACGAGCAGTACTTC.